These 11 T cell receptor beta chains originate from one sample sequenced in a study of cytomegalovirus exposure and HLA in healthy donors. The primer mix had 60 Vbeta and 13 Jbeta primers. Assay used: immunoSEQ multiplex PCR; TCRdb lists only in-frame clones, some missing. The profile shows 100,000 to 150,000 clones, around 77% of them singletons. Material: PBMCs. The source of these receptors is a human donor in good health.

In this sample, this clone turned up once. The DNA of the CDR3 is TGTGCCAGTAGTCAGGGTTCCAATCAGCCCCAGCATTTT. Residues: CASSQGSNQPQHF. The V call is TRBV19, the J call TRBJ1-5; D may be TRBD1 (5 bases). Germline V lookup: CDR1 LNHDA, CDR2 SQIVND (reference sequence). The CDR3 loop spans 13 amino acids. Trimming shortened V by 5 bases and J by 3 bases, and 8 bases separated the two germline ends.

V and J are TRBV11-2 and TRBJ1-2, with D unclear. The V and J ends lost 5 bases and 4 bases respectively, with 11 bases between them. The germline CDR1 and CDR2 sequences are SGHAT and FQNNGV. The CDR3 is 13 residues long. CDR3 sequence reads: CASSPRTLYGYTF. CDR3 DNA sequence: TGTGCCAGCAGCCCCAGGACTCTCTATGGCTACACCTTC.

This clone was seen only a few times. J is TRBJ2-1 and V is TRBV19, with TRBD2 matching 8 bases. The ends lost 4 bases at V and 7 bases at J; junction bases unmatched: 21. This CDR3 has 19 residues. Germline-derived CDR1 and CDR2 are LNHDA and SQIVND (reference sequence). CDR3 DNA: TGTGCCAGTAGTACCTCCGACGGACGGGAGGGCGGAGTTAGGAATGAGCAGTTCTTC. Translation gives CASSTSDGREGGVRNEQFF.

This rearrangement joins TRBV15 to TRBJ1-1; 8 nucleotides align to TRBD1. Trimming at V came to 4 bases and at J to 1 base, leaving 5 bases not matched to a gene. Germline CDR1 LNHNV, CDR2 YYDKDF (reference sequence). The CDR3 extends over 15 amino acids. CDR3 DNA: TGTGCCACCAGCAACAGGACAGGGAAGAACACTGAAGCTTTCTTT. This translates into CATSNRTGKNTEAFF. Supplemented by reference TRBV15 and TRBJ1-1, the full variable domain reads DAMVIQNPRYQVTQFGKPVTLSCSQTLNHNVMYWYQQKSSQAPKLLFHYYDKDFNNEADTPDNFQSRRPNTSFCFLDIRSPGLGDTAMYLCATSNRTGKNTEAFFGQGTRLTVV.

The chain couples TRBV5-1 to TRBJ2-1; 10 bases map to TRBD1. The CDR3 runs 15 residues. V lost 4 bases, J lost 5 bases, and 6 bases stayed unmatched. Germline V gene lookup returns CDR1 SGHRS and CDR2 YFSETQ. The CDR3 sequence is CASSTPGQGNNEQFF. CDR3 nucleotides: TGCGCCAGCAGCACCCCGGGACAGGGGAACAATGAGCAGTTCTTC.

The V gene is TRBV27, the J gene TRBJ1-1, with a tentative D call TRBD1 (5 bases). CDR1 is MNHEY and CDR2 is SMNVEV in the germline V gene (reference sequence). The germline V and J ends were trimmed by 3 bases and 1 base, with 12 bases remaining between them. The CDR3 extends over 15 amino acids. CDR3 nucleotides: TGTGCCAGCAGTTTTGAAGGGGATGGGAACACTGAAGCTTTCTTT. Its protein is CASSFEGDGNTEAFF.

J is TRBJ2-1 and V is TRBV25-1; the match to TRBD2 covers 9 bases. The junction had 10 bases not matched to a gene; V was cut back by 3 bases and J by 13 bases. From germline, CDR1 is MGHDK and CDR2 SYGVNS. The CDR3 has 14 amino acids. The CDR3 is CASSDPSGNPSQFF. For the CDR3, the DNA is TGTGCCAGCAGTGACCCTAGCGGGAACCCCTCACAGTTCTTC.

The rearrangement joins TRBV18 to TRBJ1-2, with D perhaps matching TRBD1 (5 bases). Germline CDR1 is KGHSH and CDR2 is LQKENI. Trimming removed 6 bases at V and 0 bases at J, with 11 bases between. This CDR3 spans 14 amino acids. This CDR3 reads CASSPREANYGYTF. DNA of the CDR3: TGTGCCAGCTCCCCCAGGGAGGCTAACTATGGCTACACCTTC.

The chain joins TRBV28 to TRBJ2-3; TRBD1 matches at 9 bases. This CDR3 has 16 residues. V trimming: 3 bases; J trimming: 5 bases; junction bases outside the gene matches: 9. Germline values: CDR1 MDHEN, CDR2 SYDVKM. The CDR3 loop reads CASSLYTGGRIDTQYF. DNA for the CDR3: TGTGCCAGCAGTTTGTATACAGGGGGCAGAATAGATACGCAGTATTTT.

The CDR3 sequence: CASSVDTVQETQYF. As DNA, the CDR3 is TGTGCCAGCAGCGTAGATACAGTCCAAGAGACCCAGTACTTC. The gene calls are TRBV9 and TRBJ2-5; D unclear. The germline V and J ends were trimmed by 0 bases and 1 base, with 7 bases remaining between them. The CDR3 is 14 residues long. In germline, CDR1 is SGDLS, CDR2 YYNGEE. The whole variable domain, filled in from reference TRBV9 and TRBJ2-5, reads DSGVTQTPKHLITATGQRVTLRCSPRSGDLSVYWYQQSLDQGLQFLIQYYNGEERAKGNILERFSAQQFPDLHSELNLSSLELGDSALYFCASSVDTVQETQYFGPGTRLLVL.

The J gene is TRBJ1-2, the V gene TRBV5-1, with 8 bases identical to TRBD1. The CDR3 length is 15 residues. The germline CDR1 and CDR2 sequences are SGHRS and YFSETQ. After removal of 1 base from V and 6 bases from J, the junction contained 8 bases not matched to a gene. The CDR3: CASSLSQGARNGYTF. CDR3 nucleotide sequence: TGCGCCAGCAGCTTGAGTCAGGGGGCGCGTAATGGCTACACCTTC.